This T cell receptor beta chain was documented in a study of STAT5B mutations in CD4+ large granular lymphocyte leukemia. Study information: The CDR3 'QG' motif was associated with a particular HLA allele among healthy donors.

The CDR3 is 15 amino acids. Germline V gene sequence: CDR1 SNHLY, CDR2 FYNNEI. After removal of 6 bases from V and 7 bases from J, the junction contained 3 bases not matched to a gene. General study results and limits: 8/27 top patient clones versus 2/35 control clones were TRBV06-family.

Assay: immunoSEQ multiplex PCR; the TCRdb copy retains only in-frame clones and omits some. The sample contains roughly 21,000 clones, 65% to 80% of which appear only once. This clone was detected a few times. What it binds is not known. The chain links TRBV2 to TRBJ2-1, with 16 bases lining up with TRBD2. The sequence was collected from a human donor in good health. The material sequenced was CD4+ T cells from blood buffy coats. CDR3: CASSKGLAGGNEQFF. The CDR3 nucleotides are TGTGCCAGCAGCAAGGGACTAGCGGGAGGGAATGAGCAGTTCTTC.